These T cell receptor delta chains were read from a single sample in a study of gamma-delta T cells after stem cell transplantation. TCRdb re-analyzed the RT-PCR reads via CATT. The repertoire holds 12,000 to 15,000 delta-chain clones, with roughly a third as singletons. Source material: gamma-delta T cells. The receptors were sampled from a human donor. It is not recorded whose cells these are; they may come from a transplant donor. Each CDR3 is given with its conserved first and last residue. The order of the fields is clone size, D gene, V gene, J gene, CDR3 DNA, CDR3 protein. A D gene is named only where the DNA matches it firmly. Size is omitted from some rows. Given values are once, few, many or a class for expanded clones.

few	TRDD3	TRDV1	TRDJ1	TGTGCTCTTGGGGAACTTGGGCCCTATACTGGGGGATTGGTCGATAAACTCATCTTT	CALGELGPYTGGLVDKLIF
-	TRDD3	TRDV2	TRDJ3	TGTGCCTGTGACACACGGCGGTGGGGGACCCTCGGCTCCTTGGACACCCGACAGATGTTTTTC	CACDTRRWGTLGSLDTRQMFF
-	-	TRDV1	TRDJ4	TGTGCTCTTGGGGAACCCCCTTCCTACCGGGGATACCGGGGGTTGAGACCCCTGATCTTT	CALGEPPSYRGYRGLRPLIF
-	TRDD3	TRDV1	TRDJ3	TGTGCTCTTGGGGAAGGTTGGGGGATACCTACCTGGTACACCCGACAGATGTTTTTC	CALGEGWGIPTWYTRQMFF
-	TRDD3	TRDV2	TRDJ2	TGTGCCTGTGACACCGGTGGGGGAACAAAACTCTTCTTT	CACDTGGGTKLFF
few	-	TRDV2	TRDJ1	TGTGCCTGTGACACCGCTGGGCTGTACACCGATAAACTCATCTTT	CACDTAGLYTDKLIF
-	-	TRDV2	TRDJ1	TGTGCCTGTGCCCGTGTGCGAAAGGGATCCAATTACACCGATAAACTCATCTTT	CACARVRKGSNYTDKLIF
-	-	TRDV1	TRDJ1	TGTGCTCTTGGGGCGCCTTCTCCCCCGGACACCGATAAACTCATCTTT	CALGAPSPPDTDKLIF
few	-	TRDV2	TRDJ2	TGTGCCTGTGACGAATTACTGACAGCACAACTCTTCTTT	CACDELLTAQLFF
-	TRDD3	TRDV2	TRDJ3	TGTGCCTGTGACACCGGAATTGTGGGGGATACCTCCTGGGACACCCGACAGATGTTTTTC	CACDTGIVGDTSWDTRQMFF
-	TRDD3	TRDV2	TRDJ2	TGTGCCTGTGACATACTGGGGGCTACAACAGCACAACTCTTCTTT	CACDILGATTAQLFF
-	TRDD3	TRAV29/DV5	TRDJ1	TGTGCAGCAAGCGCGTCAACGTACTGGGGGATGTACACCGATAAACTCATCTTT	CAASASTYWGMYTDKLIF
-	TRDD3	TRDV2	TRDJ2	TGTGCCTGTGACCCCGTACTGGGGGATACGCGTTCTTTGACAGCACAACTCTTCTTT	CACDPVLGDTRSLTAQLFF
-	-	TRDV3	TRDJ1	TGTGCCTTTGGGGGACTGTACCCGTACACCGATAAACTCATCTTT	CAFGGLYPYTDKLIF
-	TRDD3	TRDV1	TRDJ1	TGTGCTCTTGGGGAAACACGTTTCCAAGTATGGGATACGGGCGATAAACTCATCTTT	CALGETRFQVWDTGDKLIF
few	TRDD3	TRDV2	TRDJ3	TGTGCCTGTGACAATGTACTGGGGGATACCTCCTGGGGCACCCGACAGATGTTTTTC	CACDNVLGDTSWGTRQMFF
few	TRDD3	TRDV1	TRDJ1	TGTGCTCTTGGGGAAGATCCCCTTCCTACGGGTACTGGGGGATACCCTTACACCGATAAACTCATCTTT	CALGEDPLPTGTGGYPYTDKLIF
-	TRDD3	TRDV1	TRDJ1	TGTGCTCTTGGGGAACGGTTCGTCCTAACTGGGATACTTCCGTACACCGATAAACTCATCTTT	CALGERFVLTGILPYTDKLIF
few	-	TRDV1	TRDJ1	TGTGCTCTTGGGGAACTAGGACCAAATGATACCCAGTTGTACACCGATAAACTCATCTTT	CALGELGPNDTQLYTDKLIF
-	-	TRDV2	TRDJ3	TGTGCCTGTGACACCGTTTGGGATCTATTTTCCTGGGACACCCGACAGATGTTTTTC	CACDTVWDLFSWDTRQMFF
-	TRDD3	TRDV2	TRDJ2	TGTGCCTGTGACCCTAGACTGGGGGATACAGCACAACTCTTCTTT	CACDPRLGDTAQLFF
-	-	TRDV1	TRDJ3	TGTGCTCTTGGGGAACTCGTTTTCGTAGGTGGTACCTGGGACACCCGACAGATGTTTTTC	CALGELVFVGGTWDTRQMFF
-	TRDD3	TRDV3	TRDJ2	TGTGCCTTGGGGTCACGGGGGATAAGGCTCTTCTTT	CALGSRGIRLFF
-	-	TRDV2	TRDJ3	TGTGCCTGTGACACCGCGGGACCAAGCTCCTGGGACACCCGACAGATGTTTTTC	CACDTAGPSSWDTRQMFF
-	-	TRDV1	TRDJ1	TGTGCTCTTGGGGCCGGAAAGGGATATGGTGGGGGCGATAAACTCATCTTT	CALGAGKGYGGGDKLIF
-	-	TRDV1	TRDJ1	TGTGCTCTTGGGGTTCAGGGGGCCCCCGTACTGCTCCACACCTATAAACTCATCTTT	CALGVQGAPVLLHTYKLIF
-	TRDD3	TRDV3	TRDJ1	TGTGCCTTGCTACCCTGTGGGATACGCACCGATAAACTCATCTTT	CALLPCGIRTDKLIF
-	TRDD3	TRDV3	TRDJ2	TGTGCCTTCCTTTTCCTTCCCCGGAGGGGATACCTAACCTTGACAGCACCACTCTTCTTT	CAFLFLPRRGYLTLTAPLFF
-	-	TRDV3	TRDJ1	TGTGCCTGTAAGGGCACGTGGATCTACACCGATAAACTCATCTTT	CACKGTWIYTDKLIF
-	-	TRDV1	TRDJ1	TGTGCTCTTGGGGAACTGAAGCAACTCCGGTTCAGCGATAAACTCATCTTT	CALGELKQLRFSDKLIF
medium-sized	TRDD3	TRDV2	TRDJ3	TGTGCCTGTGACTGGGGGATATGGGACACCCGACAGATGTTTTTC	CACDWGIWDTRQMFF
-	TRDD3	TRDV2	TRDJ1	TGTGCCTGTGACGTACTGTACTGGGGGATACACTCCGATAAACTCATCTTT	CACDVLYWGIHSDKLIF
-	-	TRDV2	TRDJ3	TGTGCCTGTGACACCTGGGGACCCCTTAGCTCCTGGGACACCCGACAGATGTTTTTC	CACDTWGPLSSWDTRQMFF
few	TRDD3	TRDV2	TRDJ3	TGTGCCTGTGACCCGGTCTTGGGATACGGGAGCTCCTGGGACACCCGACAGATGTTTTTC	CACDPVLGYGSSWDTRQMFF
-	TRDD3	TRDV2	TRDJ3	TGTGCCTGTGACCCTATACTGGGGGATACCTGGGACACCCGACAGATGTTTTTC	CACDPILGDTWDTRQMFF
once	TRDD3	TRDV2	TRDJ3	TGTGCCTGTGACACCCTTAGTACTGGGGAGAGCTCCTGGGACACCCGACAGATGTTTTTC	CACDTLSTGESSWDTRQMFF
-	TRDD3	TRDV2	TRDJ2	TGTGCCTGTGACTCAGTACTGGGGGATGCGACAGCACAACCCTTCTTT	CACDSVLGDATAQPFF
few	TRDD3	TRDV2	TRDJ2	TGTGCCTGTGACACGGTGGGGGATACGCTTACTTTGACAGCACAACTCTTCTTT	CACDTVGDTLTLTAQLFF
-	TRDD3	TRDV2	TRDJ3	TGTGCCTGTGACACCGTGGGGGACTCCTGGGACACCCGACAGATGTTTTTC	CACDTVGDSWDTRQMFF
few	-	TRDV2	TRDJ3	TGTGCCTGTGACCCATTGGGGGTCAAACTCTCCTGGGACACCCGGCAGATGTTTTTC	CACDPLGVKLSWDTRQMFF
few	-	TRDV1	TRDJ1	TGTGCTCTTGGGGAGTTACCCCCCAGGCCTTCCTACGGGGCTGGGGGATATTTAAATCCCGATAAACTCATCTTT	CALGELPPRPSYGAGGYLNPDKLIF
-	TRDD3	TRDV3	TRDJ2	TGTGCCTCCCGAACTGGGGGACCTTTGACAGCAAAACTCTTCTTT	CASRTGGPLTAKLFF
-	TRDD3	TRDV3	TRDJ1	TGTGCCCGATGGGTCGGATACGCGGGGTACACCGATAAACTCATCTTT	CARWVGYAGYTDKLIF
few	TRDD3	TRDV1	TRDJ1	TGTGCTCTTGGAAGCCTCGGGTTCCTTCAGTACTGGGGATCTCCAAGAGGACTCATCTTT	CALGSLGFLQYWGSPRGLIF
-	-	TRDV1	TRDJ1	TGTGCTCTTGGGGAACCCTCACTCTCTCCCTTGTACACCGATCAACTCATCTTT	CALGEPSLSPLYTDQLIF
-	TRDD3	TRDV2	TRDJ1	TGTGCCTGTGACCTCATAGCGGGGGGGATACGTGTGTACACCGATAACCTCATCTTT	CACDLIAGGIRVYTDNLIF
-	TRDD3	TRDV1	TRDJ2	TGTGCTCTTGGGGAACTAGCCCCCCTTCTGGCTTCTGGGGGAGGGCTCTTCTTT	CALGELAPLLASGGGLFF
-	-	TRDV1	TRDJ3	TGTGCTCTTGGGGAACGTCCCTCAGGTACTGGGTGTCCCAGCTCCTGGGACACCCGACAGATGTTTTTC	CALGERPSGTGCPSSWDTRQMFF
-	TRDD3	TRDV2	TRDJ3	TGTGCCTGTGACACCGTCCTGGGGGATTCCTTGGACACCCGACAGATGTTTTTC	CACDTVLGDSLDTRQMFF
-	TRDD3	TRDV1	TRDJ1	TGTGCTCTTGGGGAACGGGCTACTGGGGGATACCGCACCGATAAACTCATCTTT	CALGERATGGYRTDKLIF
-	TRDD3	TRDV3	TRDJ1	TGTGCCTTTGTGACCCTCCTGGTCCCGGGAGAGGCGGAGAGGGATACTTTGTACACCGATAAACTCATCTTT	CAFVTLLVPGEAERDTLYTDKLIF